The present T cell receptor beta chain was sequenced within a study of blood T cell repertoires in COVID-19. Study information: COVID-19 samples from acute and convalescent phases originated in the United States, Italy and Spain. T cells, B-cell-depleted T cells, or PBMCs supplied cDNA or gDNA.

The germline V gene has CDR1 DFQATT and CDR2 SNEGSKA (reference sequence). V was cut by 3 bases and J by 0 bases, with 18 bases left in between. The CDR3 sequence is 16 residues long. This clone has a single count. Method: immunoSEQ multiplex PCR; TCRdb's copy keeps in-frame clones and lacks some. This sample yields 130,000 or so clones, of which about 89% are seen a single time; about 17% belongs to the top ten. The clonotype was recovered from a man between 45 and 60 years old with active or convalescent COVID-19. What was sequenced was peripheral blood. V usage is TRBV20-1 and J usage is TRBJ2-7; D might be TRBD1 (5 bases). CDR3: CSASKASRAASYEQYF. In DNA, the CDR3 is TGCAGTGCTAGTAAGGCCAGCAGGGCGGCCTCCTACGAGCAGTACTTC.